This T cell receptor beta chain was sequenced in a study of Ad26.COV2.S vaccination and SARS-CoV-2 variants. Study-wide results and caveats: Whether participants received vaccine or placebo, their non-spike TCR breadth was similar.

Documented treatment: roughly 19 received Ad26.COV2.S at low or high dose, single or two shots; roughly five received placebo; per-sample allocation not given. Specimen acquisition occurred on day 63 following the initial vaccine or placebo injection. Based in Boston, the donor was an adult of 18-55 years. Profiled with immunoSEQ multiplex PCR; TCRdb holds only in-frame clones, not every one. The data hold about 680,000 clones, with more than 80% observed a single time. As regards this clone: Its antigen is not known.

V was cut by 3 bases and J by 7 bases, with 12 bases left in between. The CDR3 contains 14 residues. Per germline, CDR1 LGHDT and CDR2 YNNKEL (reference sequence). Specimen: peripheral blood, collected in a trial of Ad26.COV2.S vaccine versus placebo. This chain uses TRBV3-1 (or the pseudogene TRBV3-2) with TRBJ2-2; no clear D gene. This receptor was obtained from a person between 18 and 60 years old who received the Ad26.COV2.S COVID-19 vaccine or a placebo. The CDR3 DNA reads TGTGCCAGCAGCCATCGGCTTGATAGCGGGGAGCTGTTTTTT. This translates into CASSHRLDSGELFF.